This T cell receptor (beta chain) was documented in a study of cytotoxic CD8 clonotypes in ibrutinib-treated CLL. At the level of the study: The subjects consisted of eleven to twelve relapsed/refractory and roughly 15 treatment-naive individuals, with around 17 IGHV unmutated. Averaging across samples gave approximately 260,000 productive templates and about 94,000 productive rearrangements. Findings of the study overall: On treatment, the uncommon public clonotypes contracted or remained stable.

This clone was detected only once. Its antigen remains unknown. The assay was immunoSEQ multiplex PCR, and TCRdb's table has in-frame clones only and misses some. Among approximately 330,000 clones listed, about 80% were seen once. The CDR3 consists of 15 residues. Germline V gene sequence: CDR1 MDHEN, CDR2 SYDVKM. V was pared by 4 bases and J by 2 bases, with 6 bases of the junction left unmatched. This sample comprised PBMCs, obtained before ibrutinib treatment. The TCR originated in a human donor with chronic lymphocytic leukemia. This rearrangement joins TRBV28 to TRBJ2-3, with TRBD2 matching over 7 bases. CDR3 DNA sequence: TGTGCCAGCAGTTACGCTAGCGGCTACACAGATACGCAGTATTTT. Amino acids: CASSYASGYTDTQYF.